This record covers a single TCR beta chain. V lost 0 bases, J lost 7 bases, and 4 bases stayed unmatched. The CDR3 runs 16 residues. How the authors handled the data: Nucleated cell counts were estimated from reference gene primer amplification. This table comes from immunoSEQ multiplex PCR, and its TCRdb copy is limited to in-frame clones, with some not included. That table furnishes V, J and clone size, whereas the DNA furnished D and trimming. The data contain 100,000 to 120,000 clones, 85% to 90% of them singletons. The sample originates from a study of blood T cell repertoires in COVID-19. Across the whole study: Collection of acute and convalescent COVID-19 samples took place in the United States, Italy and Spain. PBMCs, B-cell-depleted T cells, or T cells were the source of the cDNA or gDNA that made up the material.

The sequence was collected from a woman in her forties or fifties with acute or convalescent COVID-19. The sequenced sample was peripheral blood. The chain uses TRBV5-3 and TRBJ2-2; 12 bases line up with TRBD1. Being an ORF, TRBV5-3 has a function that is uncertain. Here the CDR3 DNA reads TGTGCCAGAAGCTTGGCGGGACAGGGGGCGGTCGGGGAGCTGTTTTTT. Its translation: CARSLAGQGAVGELFF.